This T cell receptor beta chain was profiled in a study of T cell responses to AZD1222 COVID-19 vaccine. The wider study: Second doses that came at about 4 or about 12 weeks were put together. Overall study results and limits: All repertoire sampling was performed exclusively after the peak T cell response.

On this clone: Its matching antigen is unknown.

Measured with immunoSEQ multiplex PCR; TCRdb has only the in-frame clones, and not every one. The sample includes 90,000 to 120,000 clones, roughly 90% seen only once; the top ten take 1% to 1.5%. The trim removed 1 base at V and 7 bases at J, leaving 6 bases unmatched. The CDR3 is 16 residues long. Per germline, CDR1 SGHDT and CDR2 YYEEEE. The sample in question was peripheral blood, obtained on day 0 of AZD1222 vaccination. The source of this sequence is an adult in good health. This chain connects TRBV5-6 to TRBJ2-1; TRBD2 matches 12 bases. CDR3 loop: CASSLLAGGPENEQFF. Here the CDR3 DNA reads TGTGCCAGCAGCTTGCTAGCGGGAGGGCCGGAGAATGAGCAGTTCTTC. The whole variable domain, remainder taken from reference TRBV5-6 and TRBJ2-1, is DAGVTQSPTHLIKTRGQQVTLRCSPKSGHDTVSWYQQALGQGPQFIFQYYEEEERQRGNFPDRFSGHQFPNYSSELNVNALLLGDSALYLCASSLLAGGPENEQFFGPGTRLTVL.